This T cell receptor (beta chain) was sequenced in a study of blood T cell repertoires in COVID-19. Study details: From the United States, Italy and Spain came samples of acute and convalescent COVID-19. In each case, the material was cDNA or gDNA derived from T cells, B-cell-depleted T cells, or PBMCs.

The CDR3 loop spans 15 amino acids. Germline values: CDR1 SEHNR, CDR2 FQNEAQ (reference sequence). Trimming took 1 base from V and 1 from J, leaving 9 bases between them. Enrolled during active infection, Seattle patients were then followed longitudinally. In the authors' methods: Amplification of reference gene primers was used by the study to estimate nucleated cell counts. Repertoires were generated with immunoSEQ multiplex PCR, while TCRdb's copy carries only in-frame clones and drops some. V, J and clone size were drawn from that table, and D and trimming were deduced from the DNA. In the table there are approximately 180,000 clones, roughly 80% of which are singletons.

The rearrangement uses TRBV7-9 and TRBJ2-3; D uncertain. Sequencing was done on a sample of peripheral blood. This sequence originates from a woman aged 80 or over with COVID-19, enrolled during active disease. The CDR3 protein is CASSLDPAGTDTQYF. The CDR3 region has the DNA TGTGCCAGCAGCTTAGATCCGGCGGGCACAGATACGCAGTATTTT. Filled out from reference TRBV7-9 and TRBJ2-3, the complete variable domain reads DTGVSQNPRHKITKRGQNVTFRCDPISEHNRLYWYRQTLGQGPEFLTYFQNEAQLEKSRLLSDRFSAERPKGSFSTLEIQRTEQGDSAMYLCASSLDPAGTDTQYFGPGTRLTVL.